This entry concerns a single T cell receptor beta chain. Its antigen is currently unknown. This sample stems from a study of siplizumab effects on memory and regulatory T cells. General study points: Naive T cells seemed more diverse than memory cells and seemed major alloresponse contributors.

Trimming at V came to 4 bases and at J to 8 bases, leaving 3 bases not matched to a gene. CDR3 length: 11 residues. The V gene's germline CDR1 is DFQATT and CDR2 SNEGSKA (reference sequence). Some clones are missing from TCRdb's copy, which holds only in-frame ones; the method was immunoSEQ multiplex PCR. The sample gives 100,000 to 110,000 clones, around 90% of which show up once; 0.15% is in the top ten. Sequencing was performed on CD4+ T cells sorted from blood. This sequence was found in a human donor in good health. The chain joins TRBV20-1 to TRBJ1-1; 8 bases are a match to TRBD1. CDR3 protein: CSATDRGEAFF. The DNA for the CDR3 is TGCAGTGCTACCGACAGGGGCGAAGCTTTCTTT.